One TCR beta chain is described in this entry. Its antigen is unknown. This sample is part of a study of shared clonotypes between healthy human individuals. Study-level background: Plates per donor: three CD4 naive, three CD4 memory, two CD8 naive, one CD8 memory. Study-wide points: Though the depth was large, rarefaction showed that sorted-subset sequencing was incomplete.

The CDR3 is 13 residues long. Germline CDR1 GTSNPN, CDR2 SVGIG (reference sequence). V was trimmed by 8 bases and J by 4 bases, leaving 17 bases between them. The assay was carried out at the deep level. TCRdb's table, derived via immunoSEQ multiplex PCR, lists solely in-frame clones and lacks some. The table records about 1,500,000 clones, roughly 97% of them present only once. The sequence came from a young man in good health. The rearrangement links TRBV30 to TRBJ2-5; D is undetermined. The source material was naive CD4+ T cells sorted from blood. Subset reported: CD45RA+ positively selected. The CDR3 bases are TGTGCCGGAATCCGGGCCCCGGGAGAGACCCAGTACTTC. Translated: CAGIRAPGETQYF.